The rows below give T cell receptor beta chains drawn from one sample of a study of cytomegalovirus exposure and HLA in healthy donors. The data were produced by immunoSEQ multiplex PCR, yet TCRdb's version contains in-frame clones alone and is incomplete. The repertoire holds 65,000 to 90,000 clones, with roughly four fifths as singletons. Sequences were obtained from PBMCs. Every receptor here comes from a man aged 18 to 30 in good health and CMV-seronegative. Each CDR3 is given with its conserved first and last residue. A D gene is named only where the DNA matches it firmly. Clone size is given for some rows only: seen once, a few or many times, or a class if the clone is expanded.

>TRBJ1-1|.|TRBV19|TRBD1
CASSFLSRDRVWNTEAFF
TGTGCCAGTAGTTTTCTATCCCGGGACAGGGTCTGGAACACTGAAGCTTTCTTT
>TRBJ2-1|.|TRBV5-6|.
CASSLPERAAYNEQFF
TGTGCCAGCAGCCTACCCGAGAGGGCGGCCTACAATGAGCAGTTCTTC
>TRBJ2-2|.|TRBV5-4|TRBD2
CASSFPGTTNTGELFF
TGTGCCAGCAGTTTTCCCGGGACTACGAACACCGGGGAGCTGTTTTTT
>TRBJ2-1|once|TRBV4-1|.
CASSQQHLNEQFF
TGCGCCAGCAGCCAACAACATCTCAATGAGCAGTTCTTC
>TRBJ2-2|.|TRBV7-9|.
CASSFSGGWNAGELFF
TGTGCCAGCAGCTTCTCTGGGGGGTGGAACGCCGGGGAGCTGTTTTTT
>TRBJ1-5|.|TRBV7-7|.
CASSPLGADKRPLLGNQPQHF
TGTGCTAGCAGCCCACTGGGCGCCGACAAAAGACCCCTCCTTGGCAATCAGCCCCAGCATTTT
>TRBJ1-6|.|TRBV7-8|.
CASSLKYSLSPLHF
TGTGCCAGCAGCTTAAAGTATAGTCTATCACCCCTCCACTTT
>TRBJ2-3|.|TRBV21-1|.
CASSKVPNRGGGAVDTQYF
TGTGCCAGCAGCAAGGTCCCTAATCGTGGCGGGGGGGCCGTCGATACGCAGTATTTT
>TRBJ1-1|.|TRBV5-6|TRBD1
CASSATGRRTEAFF
TGTGCCAGCAGCGCGACAGGGAGAAGGACTGAAGCTTTCTTT
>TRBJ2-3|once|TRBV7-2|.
CASSPRALTSTDTQYF
TGTGCCAGCAGTCCGAGGGCACTAACAAGCACAGATACGCAGTATTTT